A single sample gave rise to the 27 T cell receptor beta chains below, sequenced in a study of T cell changes during pregnancy in multiple sclerosis. The protocol was immunoSEQ multiplex PCR, while the TCRdb copy is restricted to in-frame clones and leaves out a portion. Seen here are approximately 64,000 clones, about 90% observed once, and the top ten hold approximately 2.2%. The specimen comprised peripheral blood, sampled in the first trimester of pregnancy. These receptors were obtained from a female donor with multiple sclerosis, enrolled in a pregnancy study.

The rearrangement uses TRBV7-9 and TRBJ2-3, with TRBD2 identical over 7 bases. The CDR3 is made up of 15 amino acids. Germline loops: CDR1 SEHNR, CDR2 FQNEAQ (reference sequence). V lost 5 bases to trimming and J lost 3 bases; unmatched junction nucleotides: 8. In DNA, the CDR3 is TGTGCCAGCAGCGAGAGGGCGGGAGTGACAGATACGCAGTATTTT. Protein: CASSERAGVTDTQYF. Full variable domain (outside the CDR3, taken from reference TRBV7-9 and TRBJ2-3): DTGVSQNPRHKITKRGQNVTFRCDPISEHNRLYWYRQTLGQGPEFLTYFQNEAQLEKSRLLSDRFSAERPKGSFSTLEIQRTEQGDSAMYLCASSERAGVTDTQYFGPGTRLTVL.

This chain joins TRBV7-9 and TRBJ1-1; D may be TRBD1 (5 bases). V was pared by 4 bases and J by 0 bases, with 12 bases between. The length of the CDR3 is 15 residues. Germline lookup yields CDR1 SEHNR and CDR2 FQNEAQ (reference sequence). The CDR3 DNA sequence: TGTGCCAGCAGCTGGGAGGGGACTTTGAACACTGAAGCTTTCTTT. It translates to CASSWEGTLNTEAFF.

The chain is built from TRBV10-3 and TRBJ2-1; D gene uncertain. Trimming left V 3 bases short and J 8 bases short, with 14 bases between. There are 14 residues in the CDR3. The germline gives CDR1 ENHRY, CDR2 SYGVKD. The DNA of the CDR3 is TGTGCCATCAGTGAAGTCGCCTATACGGATGAGCAGTTCTTC. It is translated as CAISEVAYTDEQFF.

The chain combines TRBV13 with TRBJ2-3; 10 positions match TRBD2. CDR1 is PRHDT, CDR2 FYEKMQ, per germline (reference sequence). The V segment lost 5 bases and the J segment 3 bases; nucleotides outside the gene matches: 8. There are 16 residues in the CDR3. CDR3 bases: TGTGCCAGCAGCCGAAGCGGGAGGGTGAGGACAGATACGCAGTATTTT. Protein: CASSRSGRVRTDTQYF.

This clone has only one observation. This chain links TRBV7-6 with TRBJ2-2, with TRBD1 identical over 7 bases. Losses at the gene ends were 2 bases for V and 4 bases for J; bases not matched to a gene: 4. Germline V gives CDR1 SGHVS, CDR2 FNYEAQ. CDR3 length equals 15 residues. The CDR3 sequence is CASSLTSGGTGELFF. CDR3 coding DNA: TGTGCCAGCAGCTTAACATCAGGGGGCACCGGGGAGCTGTTTTTT.

J is TRBJ2-7 and V is TRBV29-1, with 11 bases that match TRBD1. After removal of 4 bases from V and 4 bases from J, the junction contained 6 bases not matched to a gene. The CDR3 has 14 amino acids. Germline-derived CDR1 and CDR2 are SQVTM and ANQGSEA. CDR3 in amino acids: CSVVPGTGGYEQYF. For the CDR3, the DNA is TGCAGCGTTGTACCCGGGACAGGGGGTTACGAGCAGTACTTC.

The chain uses TRBV30 and TRBJ1-4, with a possible D match to TRBD1 (5 bases). V lost 2 bases to trimming and J lost 8 bases, with 6 bases between them. The germline V gene encodes CDR1 GTSNPN and CDR2 SVGIG (reference sequence). There are 11 residues in the CDR3. CDR3 protein: CAWSPGEKLFF. The CDR3 nucleotides are TGTGCCTGGAGTCCAGGGGAAAAACTGTTTTTT.

The rearrangement links TRBV28 to TRBJ2-5, with D tentatively TRBD2 (5 bases). The length of the CDR3 is 13 residues. Germline CDR1 MDHEN, CDR2 SYDVKM. V was clipped by 6 bases and J by 5 bases, with 13 bases between them. The CDR3 nucleotides read TGTGCCAGCAGCCGAACTAGTGGGGAGACCCAGTACTTC. Protein product: CASSRTSGETQYF.

The chain combines TRBV7-8 with TRBJ2-7; maybe TRBD1 (5 bases). Germline V gene lookup returns CDR1 SGHVS and CDR2 FQNEAQ. Deletions cut 3 bases from V and 0 bases from J, with 12 bases between. The CDR3 has 15 residues. The CDR3 loop reads CASSFQGGSSYEQYF. In DNA, the CDR3 is TGTGCCAGCAGCTTTCAGGGCGGCAGCTCCTACGAGCAGTACTTC. Using reference TRBV7-8 and TRBJ2-7 for the parts outside the CDR3, the full variable domain is GAGVSQSPRYKVAKRGQDVALRCDPISGHVSLFWYQQALGQGPEFLTYFQNEAQLDKSGLPSDRFFAERPEGSVSTLKIQRTQQEDSAVYLCASSFQGGSSYEQYFGPGTRLTVT.

This chain joins TRBV29-1 and TRBJ2-5; 10 bases agree with TRBD2. The germline V gene encodes CDR1 SQVTM and CDR2 ANQGSEA. CDR3 size: 15 residues. V dropped 3 bases and J dropped 4; count of bases not matched to a gene: 8. The CDR3 nucleotides read TGCAGCGTTGAGCTCCTAGCGGGAGTGGTAGAGACCCAGTACTTC. Translating gives CSVELLAGVVETQYF.

The chain employs TRBV2 and TRBJ2-3; 7 bases match TRBD1. CDR1 is SNHLY and CDR2 is FYNNEI in the germline V gene. There are 13 residues in the CDR3. The V segment lost 8 bases and the J segment 5 bases; nucleotides outside the gene matches: 7. The CDR3 sequence is CASGITGEDTQYF. The CDR3 bases are TGTGCCAGCGGAATTACAGGGGAAGATACGCAGTATTTT. Full variable domain (remainder filled in from reference TRBV2 and TRBJ2-3): EPEVTQTPSHQVTQMGQEVILRCVPISNHLYFYWYRQILGQKVEFLVSFYNNEISEKSEIFDDQFSVERPDGSNFTLKIRSTKLEDSAMYFCASGITGEDTQYFGPGTRLTVL.

The genes are TRBV6-6 and TRBJ2-7, with 9 bases identical to TRBD2. CDR3 length: 14 residues. Germline values: CDR1 MNHNY, CDR2 SVGAGI (reference sequence). V was pared by 5 bases and J by 6 bases, with 8 bases of the junction left unmatched. In DNA form, the CDR3 reads TGTGCCAGCAGTGCCCCCCTAGCGGGAACCGAGCAGTACTTC. Translating it yields CASSAPLAGTEQYF.

The chain joins TRBV28 to TRBJ2-1; no clear D gene. The CDR3 contains 13 residues. Trimming shortened V by 5 bases and J by 8 bases, and 13 bases separated the two germline ends. The germline V gene has CDR1 MDHEN and CDR2 SYDVKM. The CDR3 DNA is TGTGCCAGCAGTACCAAACCCCGAGATGAGCAGTTCTTC. Its translation is CASSTKPRDEQFF.

The V and J genes are TRBV9 and TRBJ2-2, with unresolved D. With 0 bases removed from V and 4 bases from J, the gap between germline ends came to 10 bases. Germline V lookup: CDR1 SGDLS, CDR2 YYNGEE. The CDR3 contains 15 residues. In DNA form, the CDR3 reads TGTGCCAGCAGCGTAGCTAGTGGTGGCACCGGGGAGCTGTTTTTT. Amino acid sequence: CASSVASGGTGELFF.

This clone showed up just once. The chain is built from TRBV4-3 and TRBJ2-1; TRBD2 agrees at 7 bases. This CDR3 region has 15 residues. V lost 0 bases to trimming and J lost 9 bases; unmatched junction nucleotides: 8. Germline V gene lookup returns CDR1 LGHNA and CDR2 YSLEER. Here the CDR3 DNA reads TGCGCCAGCAGCCAAGATCTAGCGGTCCCCGGTGAGCAGTTCTTC. Protein: CASSQDLAVPGEQFF.

This chain joins TRBV25-1 and TRBJ1-4; the D is unclear. The CDR3 sequence is 15 residues long. Germline V lookup: CDR1 MGHDK, CDR2 SYGVNS. V was shortened by 2 bases and J by 8 bases, with 15 bases between the two germline ends. The DNA of the CDR3 is TGTGCCAGCAGTGAAAAGTCTCTAGAGTTAGAAAAACTGTTTTTT. The encoded protein is CASSEKSLELEKLFF.

In this sample, this clone turned up once. V gene TRBV19 combines with J gene TRBJ2-3; 11 positions match TRBD2. Germline CDR1 LNHDA, CDR2 SQIVND (reference sequence). J gave up 10 bases and V 8 bases, and 5 bases lay outside the gene matches. The CDR3 is made up of 12 amino acids. CDR3 sequence: CASSTSGKSQYF. The CDR3 DNA reads TGTGCCAGTTCGACTAGCGGGAAGTCGCAGTATTTT. The full variable domain, completed using reference TRBV19 and TRBJ2-3, is DGGITQSPKYLFRKEGQNVTLSCEQNLNHDAMYWYRQDPGQGLRLIYYSQIVNDFQKGDIAEGYSVSREKKESFPLTVTSAQKNPTAFYLCASSTSGKSQYFGPGTRLTVL.

The rearrangement joins TRBV5-1 to TRBJ1-2; no clear D. Trimming shortened V by 4 bases and J by 4 bases, and 17 bases separated the two germline ends. The germline gives CDR1 SGHRS, CDR2 YFSETQ. The CDR3 is 15 residues long. The CDR3 here is CASSPDIAGSYGYTF. CDR3 DNA: TGCGCCAGCAGCCCCGACATTGCCGGCTCCTATGGCTACACCTTC. Full variable domain (rest looked up from reference TRBV5-1 and TRBJ1-2): KAGVTQTPRYLIKTRGQQVTLSCSPISGHRSVSWYQQTPGQGLQFLFEYFSETQRNKGNFPGRFSGRQFSNSRSEMNVSTLELGDSALYLCASSPDIAGSYGYTFGSGTRLTVV.

V and J are TRBV7-9 and TRBJ2-5; D ambiguous. CDR3 size: 13 residues. Germline CDR1 SEHNR, CDR2 FQNEAQ (reference sequence). V lost 5 bases, J lost 0 bases, and 7 bases lay in between. The DNA of the CDR3 is TGTGCCAGCAGCGCCAGGTACCAAGAGACCCAGTACTTC. As protein: CASSARYQETQYF.

This chain joins TRBV27 and TRBJ2-2, with TRBD2 matching 8 bases. The CDR3 contains 16 residues. The germline CDR1 and CDR2 sequences are MNHEY and SMNVEV (reference sequence). Trimming at V came to 8 bases and at J to 2 bases, leaving 10 bases not matched to a gene. For the CDR3, the DNA is TGTGCCAGCGGGGAAGCGGGAGTCCTTAACACCGGGGAGCTGTTTTTT. Its translation: CASGEAGVLNTGELFF.

J is TRBJ2-2 and V is TRBV19, with a weak D call TRBD1 (5 bases). CDR1 is LNHDA and CDR2 is SQIVND in the germline V gene (reference sequence). This CDR3 spans 14 amino acids. V was trimmed by 1 base and J by 5 bases, leaving 8 bases between them. The CDR3: CASSIVQGTGELFF. CDR3 coding DNA: TGTGCCAGTAGTATAGTTCAGGGAACCGGGGAGCTGTTTTTT.

This clone was seen only once. The J gene is TRBJ1-2, the V gene TRBV6-5; the match to TRBD1 covers 7 bases. The CDR3 contains 15 residues. Germline V gene lookup returns CDR1 MNHEY and CDR2 SVGAGI. The V segment lost 6 bases and the J segment 1 base; nucleotides outside the gene matches: 8. The CDR3 coding sequence is TGTGCCAGCAGCGCACCGGGACAGAGTAACTATGGCTACACCTTC. This translates into CASSAPGQSNYGYTF.

This chain connects TRBV6-1 to TRBJ1-2; D remains unclear. The CDR3 totals 14 residues. V was cut by 1 base and J by 8 bases, with 14 bases left in between. CDR1 is MNHNS, CDR2 SASEGT, per germline. The CDR3 sequence is CASSEVRTERGYTF. CDR3 nucleotides: TGTGCCAGCAGTGAAGTGAGGACGGAGCGGGGCTACACCTTC.

This clone was detected only once. The CDR3, as DNA: TGTGCCAGCAGCTTAGGGAGAGATACGCAGTATTTT. Protein: CASSLGRDTQYF. The J gene is TRBJ2-3, the V gene TRBV7-6, with unresolved D. This CDR3 contains 12 residues. Trimming removed 1 base from V and 5 bases from J, with 4 bases in between. Per germline, CDR1 SGHVS and CDR2 FNYEAQ.

This chain uses TRBV14 with TRBJ2-3; possibly TRBD1 for D (5 bases). The CDR3 extends over 15 amino acids. V was pared by 4 bases and J by 10 bases, with 21 bases between. Germline loops: CDR1 SGHDN, CDR2 FVKESK. The CDR3 DNA is TGTGCCAGCAGCCTTACGACAGACTCCAGATTTGCGCAGTATTTT. Translated, it gives CASSLTTDSRFAQYF.

The J gene is TRBJ2-5, the V gene TRBV2; no definite D call. V lost 8 bases to trimming and J lost 7 bases, with 11 bases between them. CDR3 length: 11 amino acids. Germline V gene data show CDR1 as SNHLY and CDR2 as FYNNEI. DNA for the CDR3: TGTGCCAGCGCCGGCCCTAGGACCCAGTACTTC. Amino acids: CASAGPRTQYF.

This sequence joins TRBV7-2 and TRBJ2-1; 11 bases map to TRBD2. The CDR3 runs to 13 residues. V dropped 4 bases and J dropped 10; count of bases not matched to a gene: 3. Germline CDR1 reads SGHTA; CDR2 reads FQGNSA. CDR3 protein: CASSSRTSGEQFF. CDR3 in DNA: TGTGCCAGCAGCTCAAGGACTAGCGGGGAGCAGTTCTTC.